This is a list of T cell receptor beta chains from one sample in a study of cytomegalovirus exposure and HLA in healthy donors. Clones were sequenced by immunoSEQ multiplex PCR, and TCRdb holds only the in-frame ones, with some missing. The sample lists about 130,000 clones; 75% to 85% were seen once. Sequenced: PBMCs. The source is a woman in her thirties or forties in good health and CMV-seronegative. The CDR3 runs from the conserved cysteine through the conserved F or W. The order of the fields is D gene, V gene, J gene, clone size, CDR3 DNA, CDR3 protein. A D gene is named only where the DNA matches it firmly. A clone size is listed for some rows: how often the clone was seen (once, few, many), or a class if it is expanded.

D: -; V: TRBV19; J: TRBJ1-4; size: -; DNA: TGTGCCAGTAGTATGGGTGAGGATGAAAAACTGTTTTTT; CDR3: CASSMGEDEKLFF
D: -; V: TRBV2; J: TRBJ2-1; size: once; DNA: TGTGCCAGCAACGGGGCTAGCGTTGGCAATGAGCAGTTCTTC; CDR3: CASNGASVGNEQFF
D: -; V: TRBV28; J: TRBJ2-3; size: -; DNA: TGTGCCAGCAGTTTTCCGTTTAGCACAGATACGCAGTATTTT; CDR3: CASSFPFSTDTQYF
D: TRBD1; V: TRBV6-1; J: TRBJ1-5; size: -; DNA: TGTGCCAGCATCCAAGGGACAGGGGGCTATCAGCCCCAGCATTTT; CDR3: CASIQGTGGYQPQHF
D: TRBD1; V: TRBV15; J: TRBJ1-5; size: -; DNA: TGTGCCACCAGCAGAGTTGGGAGGACAGGGCTCAGCAATCAGCCCCAGCATTTT; CDR3: CATSRVGRTGLSNQPQHF
D: TRBD1; V: TRBV10-3; J: TRBJ2-3; size: -; DNA: TGTGCCATCAGTGGGGGCGGGACAGGGAATAGTCTGCAGTATTTT; CDR3: CAISGGGTGNSLQYF
D: TRBD1; V: TRBV28; J: TRBJ1-1; size: once; DNA: TGTGCCAGCACCATAGACAGGGTTGGGACTGAAGCTTTCTTT; CDR3: CASTIDRVGTEAFF
D: -; V: TRBV27; J: TRBJ2-5; size: -; DNA: TGTGCCAGCAGTGCCGTTGGGGGGCAAGAGACCCAGTACTTC; CDR3: CASSAVGGQETQYF
D: -; V: TRBV19; J: TRBJ1-5; size: -; DNA: TGTGCCAGTAAGGACGGGCCCAGGGGAGATCAGCCCCAGCATTTT; CDR3: CASKDGPRGDQPQHF
D: TRBD1; V: TRBV5-4; J: TRBJ1-2; size: -; DNA: TGTGCCAGCAGGGCCGGGACAGGGTCAGAAGCAAACTATGGCTACACCTTC; CDR3: CASRAGTGSEANYGYTF
D: TRBD1; V: TRBV18; J: TRBJ1-4; size: few; DNA: TGTGCCAGCTCACCAGGGACAGGGGATGAAAAACTGTTTTTT; CDR3: CASSPGTGDEKLFF
D: TRBD1; V: TRBV7-3; J: TRBJ1-1; size: -; DNA: TGTGCCAGCAGCCCTTCGACAGGGGCGGACACTGAAGCTTTCTTT; CDR3: CASSPSTGADTEAFF
D: -; V: TRBV5-4; J: TRBJ2-5; size: -; DNA: TGTGCCAGCAGTTCGAGACTAGATGAGCCGCAGTACTTC; CDR3: CASSSRLDEPQYF
D: -; V: TRBV25-1; J: TRBJ1-3; size: few; DNA: TGTGCCAGCAGTGACACGACGGGAGGCCCGACCTCTGGAAACACCATATATTTT; CDR3: CASSDTTGGPTSGNTIYF
D: TRBD1; V: TRBV4-3; J: TRBJ1-5; size: -; DNA: TGCGCCAGCAGCCAAGGAGGACAGGGTAATCAGCCCCAGCATTTT; CDR3: CASSQGGQGNQPQHF
D: TRBD1; V: TRBV7-9; J: TRBJ1-2; size: -; DNA: TGTGCCAGCAGCTACGGACAGGGGTGTGGCTACACCTTC; CDR3: CASSYGQGCGYTF
D: TRBD2; V: TRBV7-9; J: TRBJ2-5; size: -; DNA: TGTGCCAGCAGTTCCCAGGCCGGGACTAGCGTCCGAGAGACCCAGTACTTC; CDR3: CASSSQAGTSVRETQYF
D: TRBD2; V: TRBV5-6; J: TRBJ2-2; size: -; DNA: TGTGCCAGCAGCTTAAGAGGACTAGCCGGGGAGCTGTTTTTT; CDR3: CASSLRGLAGELFF
D: -; V: TRBV6-6; J: TRBJ1-3; size: -; DNA: TGTGGTTCCCTCTCTGGAAACACCATATATTTT; CDR3: CGSLSGNTIYF
D: TRBD1; V: TRBV5-1; J: TRBJ2-2; size: -; DNA: TGCGCCAGCAGCGTCGGACAGGGCTTACGCGACACCGGGGAGCTGTTTTTT; CDR3: CASSVGQGLRDTGELFF
D: -; V: TRBV7-9; J: TRBJ1-3; size: -; DNA: TGTGCCAGCAGTTTTAGGGGTTCACCTCACCTGAACTCTGGAAACACCATATATTTT; CDR3: CASSFRGSPHLNSGNTIYF
D: -; V: TRBV5-1; J: TRBJ1-1; size: -; DNA: TGCGCCAGCAGCTTAACAGGGTCAGGGGATGTGTTCTTT; CDR3: CASSLTGSGDVFF
D: TRBD1; V: TRBV6-1; J: TRBJ1-2; size: few; DNA: TGTGCCAGCAGTGAAGCAGGGACAGGGAACTATGGCTACACCTTC; CDR3: CASSEAGTGNYGYTF
D: -; V: TRBV6-1; J: TRBJ2-7; size: -; DNA: TGTGCCAGCAGTGAACCAATTACAGGAAGCTCCTACGAGCAGTACTTC; CDR3: CASSEPITGSSYEQYF
D: -; V: TRBV28; J: TRBJ1-2; size: -; DNA: TGTGCCAGCAGTCCGGGGGTCTATGGCTACACCTTC; CDR3: CASSPGVYGYTF
D: TRBD2; V: TRBV7-3; J: TRBJ2-1; size: -; DNA: TGTGCCAGCAGCTTCCGGGGGGCCTACAATGAGCAGTTCTTC; CDR3: CASSFRGAYNEQFF
D: TRBD2; V: TRBV5-1; J: TRBJ2-7; size: -; DNA: TGCGCCAGCAGACTACTAGCGGGGGGAGACTACGAGCAGTACTTC; CDR3: CASRLLAGGDYEQYF
D: -; V: TRBV5-1; J: TRBJ2-5; size: -; DNA: TGCGCCAGCGCAGGGACACACCCAGGGGAGACCCAGTACTTC; CDR3: CASAGTHPGETQYF
D: TRBD2; V: TRBV9; J: TRBJ2-5; size: -; DNA: TGTGCCAGCAGCGTAGACCTAGCGGGGCGGGGGGAGCAGTACTTC; CDR3: CASSVDLAGRGEQYF
D: -; V: TRBV11-2; J: TRBJ1-6; size: once; DNA: TGTGCCAGCAGCTCATTACAGGGTGTCGCCTCACCCCTCCACTTT; CDR3: CASSSLQGVASPLHF
D: TRBD2; V: TRBV30; J: TRBJ2-2; size: -; DNA: TGTGCCTGGAGTGGAACAGGGGTAGCGGGGGCCGGGGAGCTGTTTTTT; CDR3: CAWSGTGVAGAGELFF
D: TRBD1; V: TRBV7-2; J: TRBJ1-4; size: -; DNA: TGTGCCAGCAGCGGACGACAGGGGCGCCCTAATGAAAAACTGTTTTTT; CDR3: CASSGRQGRPNEKLFF
D: TRBD1; V: TRBV7-9; J: TRBJ1-2; size: once; DNA: TGTGCCAGCAGCACGGGACAGGGGTATGCTGGCTACACCTTC; CDR3: CASSTGQGYAGYTF
D: TRBD1; V: TRBV5-6; J: TRBJ2-7; size: few; DNA: TGTGCCAGCAGCACTCGGGACAGGCGCCTCTACGAGCAGTACTTC; CDR3: CASSTRDRRLYEQYF
D: TRBD1; V: TRBV7-9; J: TRBJ1-2; size: few; DNA: TGTGCCAGCAGCTTAGTAGGGACAGGGAACTATGGCTACACCTTC; CDR3: CASSLVGTGNYGYTF
D: -; V: TRBV7-2; J: TRBJ1-3; size: -; DNA: TGTGCCAGCGGCGAGGGGGACCTCTCTGGAAACACCATATATTTT; CDR3: CASGEGDLSGNTIYF
D: TRBD1; V: TRBV5-1; J: TRBJ1-1; size: few; DNA: TGCGCCAGCAGCTCGGACAGGGGCACTGAAGCTTTCTTT; CDR3: CASSSDRGTEAFF
D: -; V: TRBV5-5; J: TRBJ1-1; size: -; DNA: TGTGCCAGCAGCTTGGCAACAGGCTTTACGAACACTGAAGCTTTCTTT; CDR3: CASSLATGFTNTEAFF
D: -; V: TRBV19; J: TRBJ1-2; size: -; DNA: TGTGCCAGTACCCCTCGGGGGGGCGACTATGGCTACACCTTC; CDR3: CASTPRGGDYGYTF
D: TRBD1; V: TRBV13; J: TRBJ2-1; size: -; DNA: TGTGCCAGCAGAAAGACAGGGTTTTACTACAATGAGCAGTTCTTC; CDR3: CASRKTGFYYNEQFF
D: -; V: TRBV7-9; J: TRBJ1-6; size: once; DNA: TGTGCCAGCAGCTTGACTGGTCCAATGGCTAATTCACCCCTCCACTTT; CDR3: CASSLTGPMANSPLHF
D: TRBD1; V: TRBV2; J: TRBJ1-1; size: few; DNA: TGTGCCAGCAGTGAACCTGGGGTCTCAGGGGGCACTGAAGCTTTCTTT; CDR3: CASSEPGVSGGTEAFF
D: -; V: TRBV29-1; J: TRBJ1-2; size: -; DNA: TGCAGCGTTGTTCCGCACGGTAACTATGGCTACACCTTC; CDR3: CSVVPHGNYGYTF
D: TRBD1; V: TRBV6-1; J: TRBJ1-5; size: -; DNA: TGTGCCAGCAGTGAAGGACAGGGGGCAAATCAGCCCCAGCATTTT; CDR3: CASSEGQGANQPQHF
D: TRBD1; V: TRBV18; J: TRBJ1-2; size: -; DNA: TGTGCCAGCTCACCACTCCGGCAGGGGGGCTATGGCTACACCTTC; CDR3: CASSPLRQGGYGYTF
D: -; V: TRBV2; J: TRBJ1-2; size: -; DNA: TGTGCCAGCAGTGGGACAGACTATGGCTACACCTTC; CDR3: CASSGTDYGYTF
D: TRBD1; V: TRBV4-1; J: TRBJ1-4; size: -; DNA: TGCGCCAGCAGCCAGGGGGACAGGGCTGAAAAACTGTTTTTT; CDR3: CASSQGDRAEKLFF
D: TRBD1; V: TRBV7-6; J: TRBJ2-6; size: -; DNA: TGTGCCAGCAGCTTACTCGGGACAGGGGCCTCTGGGGCCAACGTCCTGACTTTC; CDR3: CASSLLGTGASGANVLTF
D: TRBD1; V: TRBV6-1; J: TRBJ2-7; size: -; DNA: TGTGCCAGCAGACGGGACAGAACCTCCTACGAGCAGTACTTC; CDR3: CASRRDRTSYEQYF
D: TRBD1; V: TRBV4-3; J: TRBJ1-2; size: -; DNA: TGCGCCAGCAGCTCCCAGGGGGCTTCCTATGGCTACACCTTC; CDR3: CASSSQGASYGYTF
D: -; V: TRBV28; J: TRBJ1-3; size: -; DNA: TGTGCCAGCAGTTACAGCAAACTCTCTGGAAACACCATATATTTT; CDR3: CASSYSKLSGNTIYF
D: TRBD1; V: TRBV9; J: TRBJ2-7; size: -; DNA: TGTGCCAGCAGCGTAGACTGGGACAGGTCGTACGAGCAGTACTTC; CDR3: CASSVDWDRSYEQYF
D: -; V: TRBV27; J: TRBJ2-2; size: -; DNA: TGTGCCAGCAGTTTAGAGCCGGGGACTTACACCGGGGAGCTGTTTTTT; CDR3: CASSLEPGTYTGELFF
D: -; V: TRBV30; J: TRBJ1-2; size: -; DNA: TGTGCCTGGAGTTTTCTCGCGGAGAAGAGGGATGGCTACACCTTC; CDR3: CAWSFLAEKRDGYTF
D: -; V: TRBV29-1; J: TRBJ1-1; size: once; DNA: TGCAGCGTTGTTGGGAGGGCACGCGCTGAAGCTTTCTTT; CDR3: CSVVGRARAEAFF
D: TRBD2; V: TRBV11-2; J: TRBJ2-3; size: -; DNA: TGTGCCAGCAGCTTAGGTGGGCGGGGGGTGAGCACAGATACGCAGTATTTT; CDR3: CASSLGGRGVSTDTQYF
D: -; V: TRBV15; J: TRBJ1-6; size: -; DNA: TGTGCCACCAGCAGAGATATAGGCAGCGATAATTCACCCCTCCACTTT; CDR3: CATSRDIGSDNSPLHF
D: -; V: TRBV18; J: TRBJ1-1; size: few; DNA: TGTGCCAGCTCACTTAGGACCGAACCGGGAACTGAAGCTTTCTTT; CDR3: CASSLRTEPGTEAFF
D: -; V: TRBV30; J: TRBJ1-5; size: few; DNA: TGTGCCTGGAGTGTTACAGGCGGCGCCCAGCCCCAGCATTTT; CDR3: CAWSVTGGAQPQHF